This TCR beta chain appears in the sequencing data of a study of blood T cell repertoires in COVID-19. In the study overall: Samples taken during acute and convalescent COVID-19 were collected in the United States, Italy and Spain. PBMCs, B-cell-depleted T cells, or T cells were the source of the cDNA or gDNA that made up the material.

Trimming removed 3 bases from V and 7 bases from J; junction bases left unmatched: 11. Looked up from germline, CDR1 is SGDLS and CDR2 is YYNGEE. The CDR3 is 15 amino acids. Profiled with immunoSEQ multiplex PCR; TCRdb holds only in-frame clones, not every one. The sample consists of fewer than 250,000 clones, about 80% of them appearing once. Enrollees, about 18 to 95 years old, lived in about two dozen US areas. Up to 2 weeks before entering the study, exposed participants had met a COVID-19 case. The rearrangement joins TRBV9 to TRBJ1-2; TRBD1 matches at 8 bases. Material for sequencing was PBMCs or T cells enriched from blood (not recorded which). This receptor was obtained from a woman aged 45-65 years who had been exposed to COVID-19. CDR3 DNA: TGTGCCAGCAGCGGACGGACAGGGACCTCCTCTGGCTACACCTTC. Its translation is CASSGRTGTSSGYTF.